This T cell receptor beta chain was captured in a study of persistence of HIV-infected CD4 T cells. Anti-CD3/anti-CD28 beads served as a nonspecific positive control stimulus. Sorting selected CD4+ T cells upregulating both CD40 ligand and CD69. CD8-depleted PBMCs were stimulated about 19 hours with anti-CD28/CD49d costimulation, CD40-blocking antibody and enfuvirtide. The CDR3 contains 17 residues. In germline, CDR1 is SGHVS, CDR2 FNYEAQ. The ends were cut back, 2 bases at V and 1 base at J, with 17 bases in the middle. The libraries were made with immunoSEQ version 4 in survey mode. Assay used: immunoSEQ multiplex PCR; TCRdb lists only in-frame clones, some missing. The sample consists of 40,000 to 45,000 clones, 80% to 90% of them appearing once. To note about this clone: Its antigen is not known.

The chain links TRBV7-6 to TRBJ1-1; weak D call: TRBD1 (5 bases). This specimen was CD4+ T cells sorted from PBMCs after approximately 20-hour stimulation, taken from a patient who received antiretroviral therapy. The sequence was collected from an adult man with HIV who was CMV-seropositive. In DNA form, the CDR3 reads TGTGCCAGCAGCTTAAGGGTCGGGTCGGGGCAGAACACTGAAGCTTTCTTT. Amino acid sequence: CASSLRVGSGQNTEAFF.